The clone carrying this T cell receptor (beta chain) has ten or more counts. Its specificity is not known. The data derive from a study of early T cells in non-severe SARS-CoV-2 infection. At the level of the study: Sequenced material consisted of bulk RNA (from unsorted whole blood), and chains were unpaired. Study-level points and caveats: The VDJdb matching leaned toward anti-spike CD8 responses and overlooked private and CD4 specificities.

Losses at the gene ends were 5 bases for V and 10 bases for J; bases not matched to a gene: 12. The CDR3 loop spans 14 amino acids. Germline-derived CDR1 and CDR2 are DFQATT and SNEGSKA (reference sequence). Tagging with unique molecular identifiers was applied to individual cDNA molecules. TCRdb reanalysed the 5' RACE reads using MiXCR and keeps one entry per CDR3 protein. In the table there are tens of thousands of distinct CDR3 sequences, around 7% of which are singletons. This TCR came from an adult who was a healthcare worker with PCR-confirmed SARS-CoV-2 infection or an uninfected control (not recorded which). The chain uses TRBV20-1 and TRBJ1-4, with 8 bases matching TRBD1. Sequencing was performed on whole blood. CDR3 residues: CSACPDRGRGKLFF. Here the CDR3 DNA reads TGCAGTGCTTGCCCTGACAGGGGCAGAGGAAAACTGTTTTTT.